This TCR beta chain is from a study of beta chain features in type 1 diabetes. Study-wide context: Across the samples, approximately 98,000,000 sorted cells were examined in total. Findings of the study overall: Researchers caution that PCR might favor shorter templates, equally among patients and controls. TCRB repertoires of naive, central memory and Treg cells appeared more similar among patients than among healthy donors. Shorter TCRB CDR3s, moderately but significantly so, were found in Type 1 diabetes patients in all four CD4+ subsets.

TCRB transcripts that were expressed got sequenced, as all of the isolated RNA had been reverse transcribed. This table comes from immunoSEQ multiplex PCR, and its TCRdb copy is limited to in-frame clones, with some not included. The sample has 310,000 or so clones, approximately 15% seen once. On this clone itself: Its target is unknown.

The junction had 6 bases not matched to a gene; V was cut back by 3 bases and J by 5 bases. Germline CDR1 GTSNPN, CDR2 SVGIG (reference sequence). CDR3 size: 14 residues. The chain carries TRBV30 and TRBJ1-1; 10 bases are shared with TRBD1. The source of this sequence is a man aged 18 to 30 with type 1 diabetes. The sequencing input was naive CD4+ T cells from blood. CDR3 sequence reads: CAWRGDRGWTEAFF. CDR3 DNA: TGTGCCTGGAGGGGGGACAGGGGCTGGACTGAAGCTTTCTTT.